Below are 16 T cell receptor beta chains sequenced from a single sample in a study of human T cells and chemical hapten exposure. The time point here: patch test 2, 6 weeks after DPC sensitization. The treatment is: therapeutic diphenylcyclopropenone sensitization with weekly scalp DPC. Using its own MiXCR run on the RACE reads, TCRdb lists one record per CDR3 protein. The sample shows about 140,000 distinct CDR3 sequences, about 11% of them seen only once. Sequenced material: whole blood, taken in connection with sensitization to the hapten diphenylcyclopropenone (DPC). The receptors come from a woman in her 50s with alopecia areata. Some clones in this sample may be carry-over from other donors' samples.

V usage is TRBV27 and J usage is TRBJ2-1; 8 nucleotides line up with TRBD2. Germline V gives CDR1 MNHEY, CDR2 SMNVEV (reference sequence). The CDR3 consists of 14 residues. V shed 3 bases, J shed 10 bases, and the junction held 8 bases outside the gene matches. This chain's CDR3 is CASSLRYGRGEQFF. CDR3 DNA: TGTGCCAGCAGTTTGAGGTACGGGAGGGGCGAGCAGTTCTTC.

Many counts were recorded for this clonotype. The rearrangement uses TRBV18 and TRBJ2-7; a possible D gene is TRBD1 (6 bases). This CDR3 spans 14 amino acids. Germline CDR1 KGHSH, CDR2 LQKENI. V shed 1 base and J shed 3 bases, with 10 bases lying between them. The CDR3 loop is CASSPLRQDYEQYF. The CDR3 region has the DNA TGTGCCAGCTCACCACTTCGACAGGACTACGAGCAGTACTTC.

This clonotype was observed at least ten times. J is TRBJ2-7 and V is TRBV29-1; D gene uncertain. The CDR3 runs to 13 residues. Per germline, CDR1 SQVTM and CDR2 ANQGSEA. V lost 0 bases and J lost 3, with 9 bases in between. The DNA of the CDR3 is TGCAGCGTTGAAGAGGGTGCCGGCTACGAGCAGTACTTC. Protein product: CSVEEGAGYEQYF.

This clonotype was seen a few times. The CDR3 protein is CSASLPPRANEQFF. In DNA form, the CDR3 reads TGCAGTGCTAGCTTACCTCCGAGGGCCAATGAGCAGTTCTTC. The chain is built from TRBV20-1 and TRBJ2-1; a weak D match, TRBD2 (5 bases). CDR1 is DFQATT, CDR2 SNEGSKA, per germline (reference sequence). Trimming left V 3 bases short and J 6 bases short, with 15 bases between. This CDR3 has 14 amino acids.

This clonotype turned up a few times. V is TRBV11-2 and J is TRBJ2-1; TRBD2 matches 7 bases. The V gene's germline CDR1 is SGHAT and CDR2 FQNNGV. The CDR3 extends over 15 amino acids. V lost 3 bases and J lost 5; bases outside the gene matches: 7. This chain's CDR3 is CASSFSAGLNNEQFF. CDR3 coding DNA: TGTGCCAGCAGCTTTTCAGCGGGACTCAACAATGAGCAGTTCTTC.

The chain employs TRBV11-2 and TRBJ2-2; D uncertain. The V gene's germline CDR1 is SGHAT and CDR2 FQNNGV. The V end was cut by 1 base, the J end by 5 bases, with 5 bases between. The CDR3 consists of 13 residues. CDR3: CASSLVVTGELFF. CDR3 in DNA: TGTGCCAGCAGCTTAGTCGTAACCGGGGAGCTGTTTTTT.

The V call is TRBV2, the J call TRBJ1-2; D gene uncertain. CDR1 and CDR2 from the germline V gene are SNHLY and FYNNEI. Between the trimmed V and J ends, which lost 7 bases and 3 bases, there was a span of 9 bases. This CDR3 is 12 amino acids long. CDR3: CASNQEDYGYTF. The CDR3 coding sequence is TGTGCCAGCAACCAAGAAGACTATGGCTACACCTTC.

The chain links TRBV12-3 or TRBV12-4 to TRBJ2-7, with D perhaps TRBD2 (5 bases). CDR3 length equals 17 residues. Trimming removed 3 bases at V and 5 bases at J, with 23 bases between. In nucleotides, the CDR3 is TGTGCCAGCAGTTTTTGGGCGGGTGGATACGGAGCCAACGAGCAGTACTTC. Translating gives CASSFWAGGYGANEQYF.

This clonotype was found many times. The CDR3 region is CASSANQETQYF. The CDR3 nucleotides read TGTGCCAGCTCAGCAAACCAAGAGACCCAGTACTTC. This rearrangement joins TRBV18 to TRBJ2-5; D is undetermined. This CDR3 spans 12 amino acids. V lost 5 bases and J 0 bases, leaving 4 bases between the germline ends. From germline, CDR1 is KGHSH and CDR2 LQKENI.

This clonotype was seen more than once but under ten times. This chain joins TRBV9 and TRBJ2-3; perhaps TRBD2 as D (5 bases). The CDR3 has 15 residues. Germline V lookup: CDR1 SGDLS, CDR2 YYNGEE. V lost 0 bases and J lost 1, with 9 bases in between. The CDR3 reads CASSVADYRTDTQYF. The CDR3 coding sequence is TGTGCCAGCAGCGTAGCAGACTACCGCACAGATACGCAGTATTTT.

This clonotype showed up just a few times. The chain joins TRBV6-5 to TRBJ2-6, with D possibly being TRBD1 or TRBD2 (6 bases each). CDR1 and CDR2 (germline): MNHEY, SVGAGI. CDR3 size: 16 residues. The germline V and J ends were trimmed by 3 bases and 2 bases, with 11 bases remaining between them. The CDR3 here is CASSYGGLAGANVLTF. The CDR3 DNA follows: TGTGCCAGCAGTTATGGGGGGCTAGCTGGGGCCAACGTCCTGACTTTC.

The sample holds many counts of this clonotype. The V and J genes are TRBV2 and TRBJ1-5, with unresolved D. This CDR3 comprises 12 residues. Trimming took off 2 bases at V and 9 bases at J, with 8 bases between the two ends. Germline-derived CDR1 and CDR2 are SNHLY and FYNNEI. The CDR3 DNA reads TGTGCCAGCAGTGAAACGTTCTGGCCCCAGCATTTT. Residues: CASSETFWPQHF.

This clonotype was found a few times. The chain joins TRBV11-2 to TRBJ1-3; 8 nucleotides line up with TRBD1. CDR3 size: 17 residues. J gave up 1 base and V 2 bases, and 7 bases lay outside the gene matches. Germline V gives CDR1 SGHAT, CDR2 FQNNGV. CDR3 residues: CASSLSPDRASGNTIYF. The CDR3 DNA reads as TGTGCCAGCAGCTTATCACCGGACAGGGCTTCTGGAAACACCATATATTTT.

The V and J genes are TRBV20-1 and TRBJ2-3; TRBD1 or TRBD2 may be the D gene (6 bases each). Trimming took off 6 bases at V and 3 bases at J, with 19 bases between the two ends. Germline V gene sequence: CDR1 DFQATT, CDR2 SNEGSKA (reference sequence). The CDR3 contains 15 residues. This CDR3 is CSATHEGGGTDTQYF. The CDR3 nucleotides read TGCAGTGCCACGCATGAGGGGGGCGGGACAGATACGCAGTATTTT.

The rearrangement uses TRBV12-3 or TRBV12-4 and TRBJ2-6, with 9 bases matching TRBD1. V trimming: 5 bases; J trimming: 0 bases; junction bases outside the gene matches: 8. The CDR3 runs 18 residues. The CDR3 region has the DNA TGTGCCAGCAGTGGGACCGGGACAGGGTACTCTGGGGCCAACGTCCTGACTTTC. It encodes CASSGTGTGYSGANVLTF.

This clonotype was picked up a small number of times. V is TRBV23-1 and J is TRBJ2-1; 11 bases fit TRBD1. TRBV23-1 is labeled an ORF, and its function is uncertain. J was trimmed by 6 bases and V by 1 base; bases with no gene match: 8. This CDR3 has 17 amino acids. In nucleotides, the CDR3 is TGCGCCAGCAGTCAATGCCCTGGACAGGGGGCCGGCAATGAGCAGTTCTTC. This sequence encodes CASSQCPGQGAGNEQFF.